This T cell receptor beta chain was identified during a study of early T cells in non-severe SARS-CoV-2 infection. This clonotype appeared many times. Its antigen is as yet unknown. Individually, cDNA molecules had unique molecular identifiers attached to them. A single record per CDR3 protein comes from TCRdb applying MiXCR to the 5' RACE reads. The data contain tens of thousands of distinct CDR3 sequences, around 7% of them singletons. Study-wide results and limits: VDJdb matching, biased toward anti-spike CD8 responses, missed private and CD4 specificities.

Sequenced material: whole blood. The clonotype originates from an adult who was a healthcare worker with PCR-confirmed SARS-CoV-2 infection or an uninfected control (not recorded which).

This CDR3 is CASSQDLAGLGANTGELFF. The DNA for the CDR3 is TGCGCCAGCAGCCAAGACCTAGCGGGGCTAGGCGCGAACACCGGGGAGCTGTTTTTT. V is TRBV4-1 and J is TRBJ2-2, with 9 bases matching TRBD2. The CDR3 runs 19 residues. J gave up 0 bases and V 0 bases, and 8 bases lay outside the gene matches. Germline CDR1 MGHRA, CDR2 YSYEKL.